The 24 T cell receptor beta chains reported below all come from one sample, sequenced in a study of blood T cell repertoires in COVID-19. Only in-frame clones appear in the TCRdb table, and some are missing; sequencing was by immunoSEQ multiplex PCR. This table holds hundreds of thousands of clones, roughly 83% found once. The sequencing sample was made of PBMCs or T cells enriched from blood (not recorded which). The receptor set was obtained from a woman in her fifties or sixties who had recovered from COVID-19.

V gene TRBV6-4 combines with J gene TRBJ2-1; 8 bases match TRBD1. V lost 2 bases and J lost 2; bases outside the gene matches: 5. The germline CDR1 and CDR2 sequences are MRHNA and SNTAGT. The CDR3 consists of 16 residues. CDR3 sequence (DNA): TGTGCCAGCAGTGACGGCTGGACAGGGACCTACAATGAGCAGTTCTTC. Protein: CASSDGWTGTYNEQFF.

This clone was observed a single time. The chain recombines TRBV2 with TRBJ2-1; 9 bases are a match to TRBD1. After removal of 6 bases from V and 2 bases from J, the junction contained 5 bases not matched to a gene. Looked up from germline, CDR1 is SNHLY and CDR2 is FYNNEI. This CDR3 is 15 amino acids long. In nucleotides, the CDR3 is TGTGCCAGCAGCGAGGGACAGGGACCCTACAATGAGCAGTTCTTC. It translates to CASSEGQGPYNEQFF.

There are a few counts of this clone. The V call is TRBV4-1, the J call TRBJ1-5; unclear D gene. Per the germline V gene, CDR1 is MGHRA and CDR2 is YSYEKL. The V gene lost 0 bases and the J gene lost 3 bases, with 6 bases spanning the gap. This CDR3 is built from 14 residues. CDR3 coding DNA: TGCGCCAGCAGCCAAGAGGTGGCCAATCAGCCCCAGCATTTT. Protein product: CASSQEVANQPQHF.

Here the CDR3 reads CASSARTGGEAEAFF. In nucleotides, the CDR3 is TGTGCCAGCAGCGCACGGACAGGGGGCGAGGCTGAAGCTTTCTTT. The V gene is TRBV7-9, the J gene TRBJ1-1; 11 positions agree with TRBD1. V lost 5 bases, J lost 6 bases, and 8 bases stayed unmatched. Germline lookup yields CDR1 SEHNR and CDR2 FQNEAQ (reference sequence). CDR3 length: 15 amino acids.

V gene TRBV9 combines with J gene TRBJ1-1, with D unresolved. Between the trimmed V and J ends, which lost 1 base and 1 base, there was a span of 8 bases. The germline V gene encodes CDR1 SGDLS and CDR2 YYNGEE. The CDR3 is made up of 14 amino acids. The CDR3 loop reads CASSVLGWNTEAFF. The CDR3 DNA sequence: TGTGCCAGCAGCGTACTGGGCTGGAACACTGAAGCTTTCTTT.

This CDR3 reads CASSDYGLTSGSTDTQYF. The CDR3 DNA is TGTGCCAGCAGTGACTATGGCCTGACTAGCGGGAGCACAGATACGCAGTATTTT. The chain joins TRBV6-4 to TRBJ2-3, with 10 bases that match TRBD2. The germline V gene encodes CDR1 MRHNA and CDR2 SNTAGT. V dropped 1 base and J dropped 0; count of bases not matched to a gene: 7. This CDR3 comprises 18 residues.

This rearrangement joins TRBV27 to TRBJ2-7, with D unclear. The CDR3 is made up of 13 amino acids. Germline CDR1 reads MNHEY; CDR2 reads SMNVEV (reference sequence). Trimming took off 3 bases at V and 1 base at J, with 7 bases between the two ends. The CDR3 loop is CASSLGQSYEQYF. In DNA, the CDR3 is TGTGCCAGCAGTTTGGGCCAGTCCTACGAGCAGTACTTC.

The chain employs TRBV9 and TRBJ2-7; tentatively, D is TRBD1 (5 bases). The CDR3 totals 14 residues. The V end was cut by 0 bases, the J end by 5 bases, with 12 bases between. CDR1 is SGDLS, CDR2 YYNGEE, per germline. The CDR3 loop reads CASSVALQVDEQYF. CDR3 nucleotide sequence: TGTGCCAGCAGCGTAGCCCTACAGGTGGACGAGCAGTACTTC.

The chain has TRBV5-1 and TRBJ2-5, with D possibly TRBD2 on 6 matching bases. Germline V CDR1 and CDR2: SGHRS, YFSETQ. Trimming left V 3 bases short and J 3 bases short, with 6 bases between. This CDR3 has 12 amino acids. In DNA form, the CDR3 reads TGCGCCAGCAGCTCGGGAGAAGAGACCCAGTACTTC. Encoded protein: CASSSGEETQYF.

The chain combines TRBV4-3 with TRBJ2-6; the D gene is possibly TRBD2 (5 bases). The CDR3 contains 13 residues. CDR1 and CDR2 (germline): LGHNA, YSLEER. Trimming cost V 0 bases and J 10 bases, with 7 bases left between them. CDR3 loop: CASSQDSGNVLTF. CDR3 nucleotide sequence: TGCGCCAGCAGCCAAGATTCGGGGAACGTCCTGACTTTC.

This sequence joins TRBV5-8 and TRBJ1-4, with D unresolved. The CDR3 contains 16 residues. V lost 2 bases and J lost 4, with 15 bases in between. Germline V gene sequence: CDR1 SGHTS, CDR2 YDEGEE. DNA of the CDR3: TGTGCCAGCAGCTTTGGACTCACGTCTGGTAATGAAAAACTGTTTTTT. Translating it yields CASSFGLTSGNEKLFF.

The chain couples TRBV3-1 (or the pseudogene TRBV3-2) to TRBJ1-4, with unresolved D. The V gene's germline CDR1 is LGHDT and CDR2 YNNKEL (reference sequence). The CDR3 totals 16 residues. The V end lost 2 bases, the J end lost 7 bases, and 17 bases lay between the germline ends. The CDR3 sequence is CASSQTGRQEAEKLFF. In DNA, the CDR3 is TGTGCCAGCAGCCAAACCGGGAGGCAGGAGGCTGAAAAACTGTTTTTT.

The J gene is TRBJ2-3, the V gene TRBV6-2 or TRBV6-3; TRBD2 matches at 7 bases. CDR1 is MNHEY, CDR2 SVGEGT, per germline. The CDR3 covers 21 residues. V lost 6 bases, J lost 2 bases, and 26 bases stayed unmatched. The CDR3 protein is CASSFSFASITRSGITDTQYF. The CDR3 DNA reads TGTGCCAGCAGCTTTTCCTTCGCATCCATAACCCGAAGCGGGATCACAGATACGCAGTATTTT.

This clone was counted a single time. The V gene is TRBV11-3, the J gene TRBJ1-4; 8 bases map to TRBD1. The junction had 6 bases not matched to a gene; V was cut back by 6 bases and J by 6 bases. The CDR3 totals 14 residues. In germline, CDR1 is SGHNT, CDR2 YENEEA. The CDR3 loop reads CASRKDRADEKLFF. As DNA, the CDR3 is TGTGCCAGCAGGAAGGACAGGGCTGATGAAAAACTGTTTTTT.

J is TRBJ2-1 and V is TRBV29-1; possible D gene TRBD1, 6 bases. This CDR3 comprises 14 residues. Germline-derived CDR1 and CDR2 are SQVTM and ANQGSEA. V was cut by 7 bases and J by 0 bases, with 13 bases left in between. In DNA form, the CDR3 reads TGCAGCGCCCAGGGGCAGAGCTCCTACAATGAGCAGTTCTTC. As protein: CSAQGQSSYNEQFF.

The genes are TRBV5-1 and TRBJ2-1; tentative D call: TRBD2 (6 bases). The CDR3 has 13 amino acids. Trimming removed 7 bases at V and 0 bases at J, with 8 bases between. The germline gives CDR1 SGHRS, CDR2 YFSETQ. The CDR3: CASRSGSYNEQFF. The CDR3 coding sequence is TGCGCCAGCCGTAGCGGCTCCTACAATGAGCAGTTCTTC.

This clone occurred once. This CDR3 reads CASSQGTGEPGNTIYF. Written as DNA, the CDR3 is TGTGCCAGCAGCCAAGGCACAGGGGAACCTGGAAACACCATATATTTT. This chain links TRBV7-2 with TRBJ1-3; 7 nucleotides align to TRBD1. The CDR3 runs to 16 residues. J gave up 2 bases and V 5 bases, and 9 bases lay outside the gene matches. Germline V gives CDR1 SGHTA, CDR2 FQGNSA.

V is TRBV24-1 and J is TRBJ2-3; possibly TRBD2 for D (5 bases). This CDR3 has 16 amino acids. V was cut by 5 bases and J by 2 bases, with 16 bases left in between. Germline V CDR1 and CDR2: KGHDR, SFDVKD. This chain's CDR3 is CATSVLGSSDTDTQYF. CDR3 DNA sequence: TGTGCCACCAGTGTATTGGGGAGTTCGGACACAGATACGCAGTATTTT.

This clone was seen a few times. V is TRBV2 and J is TRBJ1-2; 7 bases fit TRBD1. CDR1 and CDR2 from the germline V gene are SNHLY and FYNNEI. CDR3 length equals 13 residues. Trimming cost V 8 bases and J 2 bases; bases outside gene matches: 5. As DNA, the CDR3 is TGTGCCAGCGGACAGGAGCGAAACTATGGCTACACCTTC. This encodes CASGQERNYGYTF.

In its sample, this clone was seen once. The genes are TRBV5-8 and TRBJ2-5; 11 nucleotides align to TRBD2. Trimming cost V 4 bases and J 5 bases; bases outside gene matches: 7. The CDR3 contains 15 residues. Germline-derived CDR1 and CDR2 are SGHTS and YDEGEE. The CDR3 here is CASSPGLAEWETQYF. CDR3 coding DNA: TGTGCCAGCAGCCCGGGACTAGCGGAGTGGGAGACCCAGTACTTC.

This rearrangement joins TRBV29-1 to TRBJ2-2, with 11 bases aligning to TRBD2. CDR3 size: 17 residues. Germline-derived CDR1 and CDR2 are SQVTM and ANQGSEA. Trimming removed 4 bases from V and 1 base from J; junction bases left unmatched: 8. The CDR3 region has the DNA TGCAGCGTTGCTAGGCTAGCGGGAGGAAAGAACACCGGGGAGCTGTTTTTT. Amino acids: CSVARLAGGKNTGELFF.

For the CDR3, the DNA is TGTGCCAGCAGCTTAGCGCCTGGGGCCCCTCGATATAGCTCTGGAAACACCATATATTTT. The encoded protein is CASSLAPGAPRYSSGNTIYF. This chain connects TRBV7-3 to TRBJ1-3; the D gene is possibly TRBD1 (5 bases). V dropped 2 bases and J dropped 0 bases, with 23 bases sitting between them. Germline V gene data show CDR1 as SGHTA and CDR2 as FQGTGA. The CDR3 spans 20 residues.

This chain uses TRBV7-6 with TRBJ2-5; D unresolved. This CDR3 region has 13 residues. Germline CDR1 SGHVS, CDR2 FNYEAQ. V lost 1 base and J 5 bases, leaving 8 bases between the germline ends. CDR3 in amino acids: CASSLGGPETQYF. In DNA, the CDR3 is TGTGCCAGCAGCTTAGGCGGTCCTGAGACCCAGTACTTC.

The rearrangement links TRBV6-5 to TRBJ1-6; D is ambiguous. V lost 7 bases, J lost 10 bases, and 14 bases lay in between. Germline-derived CDR1 and CDR2 are MNHEY and SVGAGI. CDR3 length: 13 amino acids. As DNA, the CDR3 is TGTGCCAGCAAAGGTCCGGGGTCATCACCCCTCCACTTT. It specifies CASKGPGSSPLHF.